A selection of T cell receptor beta chains follows, all from one sample in a study of T cell changes during pregnancy in multiple sclerosis. Measured with immunoSEQ multiplex PCR; TCRdb has only the in-frame clones, and not every one. The sample shows about 98,000 clones, about 91% of them seen only once. Sequences were derived from peripheral blood, sampled after pregnancy. The receptors here all came from a female donor in good health, enrolled as a control in a pregnancy study. Each CDR3 is given with its conserved first and last residue. The D gene is left open where the match is weak. Part of the rows lack a size; the others show once, few, many or a class for expanded clones.

D gene,V gene,clone size,J gene,CDR3 DNA,CDR3 protein
NA,TRBV7-2,NA,TRBJ2-7,TGTGCCAGCAGCTTGTTTCCAGATTCCTACGAGCAGTACTTC,CASSLFPDSYEQYF
NA,TRBV7-9,few,TRBJ2-2,TGTGCCAGCTACCAGTGGACCGGGGAGCTGTTTTTT,CASYQWTGELFF
NA,TRBV7-9,NA,TRBJ1-2,TGTGCCAGCAGCCCACGGGGAGGGGGTGATGGCTACACCTTC,CASSPRGGGDGYTF
NA,TRBV19,NA,TRBJ1-2,TGTGCCAGTAGTAGGGGCGGAGCCCAGGGCTACACCTTC,CASSRGGAQGYTF
NA,TRBV2,once,TRBJ1-1,TGTGCCAGCAGTGAGTGGGAGCTGAGCACTGAAGCTTTCTTT,CASSEWELSTEAFF
TRBD2,TRBV5-6,NA,TRBJ2-3,TGTGCCAGCAGCTCGGGACTAGCGGGGAACACAGATACGCAGTATTTT,CASSSGLAGNTDTQYF
NA,TRBV27,NA,TRBJ2-7,TGTGCCAGCAGTTTATCCCCCGCCGGGATCGAGCAGTACTTC,CASSLSPAGIEQYF
NA,TRBV6-1,NA,TRBJ1-1,TGTGCCAGCAGTGAAGAGGGTTTTAGGGGAGCTTTCTTT,CASSEEGFRGAFF
NA,TRBV6-1,once,TRBJ1-2,TGTGCCACTCACACCGGGGTCCTATATGGCTACACCTTC,CATHTGVLYGYTF
NA,TRBV19,NA,TRBJ1-2,TGTGCCAGTAGAGGGGGTGGCGGCTACACCTTC,CASRGGGGYTF
NA,TRBV7-9,NA,TRBJ1-4,TGTGCCAGCACCCAGGGGACCCCAGATGCAACTAATGAAAAACTGTTTTTT,CASTQGTPDATNEKLFF
NA,TRBV5-6,NA,TRBJ1-3,TGTGCCAGCAGCTACCCAGGGGGAAACACCATATATTTT,CASSYPGGNTIYF
NA,TRBV5-5,NA,TRBJ2-3,TGTGCCAGCTTTCTGGCCACAGATACGCAGTATTTT,CASFLATDTQYF
NA,TRBV28,NA,TRBJ1-1,TGTGCCAGCAGTTTTCGACAGCTGAACACTGAAGCTTTCTTT,CASSFRQLNTEAFF
NA,TRBV6-6,once,TRBJ2-7,TGTGCCAGCAGTTACTCGTGGGGGAGGAGCTCCTACGAGCAGTACTTC,CASSYSWGRSSYEQYF
TRBD1,TRBV28,NA,TRBJ2-7,TGTGCCAGCAGTACACAGGGGGCGGAGTACTTC,CASSTQGAEYF